This is a list of T cell receptor beta chains from one sample in a study of control samples from healthy donors and cancer patients. TCRdb's copy holds only in-frame clones and misses some; the assay was immunoSEQ multiplex PCR. The sample consists of 150,000 to 200,000 clones, 90% to 95% of them appearing once. Sequencing used blood. The receptors were sampled from a young man in good health. Both conserved end residues are part of each CDR3. Each record gives: CDR3 protein, CDR3 DNA, V gene, CDR3 length, clone size, J gene, D gene. D genes are given only for firm matches. Clone size is stated in some rows and not others, as once, few, many or a class when expanded.

CAWDPTGRTEAFF,TGTGCCTGGGACCCGACGGGCAGGACTGAAGCTTTCTTT,TRBV30,13,-,TRBJ1-1,-
CSVEDRGLTSSTDTQYF,TGCAGCGTTGAAGATCGAGGACTGACCTCTAGCACAGATACGCAGTATTTT,TRBV29-1,17,-,TRBJ2-3,-
CASRSDRGFYDEQFF,TGTGCCAGCAGATCGGACAGGGGGTTTTACGATGAGCAGTTCTTC,TRBV5-6,15,-,TRBJ2-1,TRBD1
CAWSVQRGGTIYF,TGTGCCTGGAGTGTCCAGAGGGGGGGGACCATATATTTT,TRBV30,13,-,TRBJ1-3,-
CASSQDLSSYEQYF,TGCGCCAGCAGCCAGGACTTAAGCTCCTACGAGCAGTACTTC,TRBV4-1,14,few,TRBJ2-7,-
CASSLARTTSSYNEQFF,TGTGCCAGCAGCTTAGCGCGGACCACCAGCTCCTACAATGAGCAGTTCTTC,TRBV7-6,17,-,TRBJ2-1,-
CASSERRGTDTQYF,TGTGCCAGCAGTGAGAGACGGGGCACAGATACGCAGTATTTT,TRBV6-4,14,-,TRBJ2-3,-
CASSTSGASNQPQHF,TGTGCCAGTAGTACGTCGGGGGCCAGCAATCAGCCCCAGCATTTT,TRBV19,15,-,TRBJ1-5,-
CASSQDSGHYNEQFF,TGCGCCAGCAGCCAAGATTCGGGGCATTACAATGAGCAGTTCTTC,TRBV4-1,15,-,TRBJ2-1,-
CASSVGPKLPQETQYF,TGTGCCAGCAGCGTAGGACCAAAACTCCCCCAAGAGACCCAGTACTTC,TRBV9,16,-,TRBJ2-5,-
CAISEGTSGTTDTQYF,TGTGCCATCAGTGAGGGGACTAGCGGGACCACAGATACGCAGTATTTT,TRBV10-3,16,once,TRBJ2-3,TRBD2
CASSFAALSGYTF,TGTGCCAGCAGTTTCGCGGCCCTTTCTGGCTACACCTTC,TRBV12-3/TRBV12-4,13,-,TRBJ1-2,-
CASSQERQAYYGYTF,TGCGCCAGCAGCCAAGAGAGACAGGCTTACTATGGCTACACCTTC,TRBV4-3,15,-,TRBJ1-2,-
CATCGGGSSYNEQFF,TGTGCCACCTGTGGTGGGGGTAGCTCCTACAATGAGCAGTTCTTC,TRBV11-2,15,-,TRBJ2-1,-
CASSYKGLPKNIQYF,TGTGCCAGCAGTTACAAGGGGCTACCGAAAAACATTCAGTACTTC,TRBV6-2/TRBV6-3,15,-,TRBJ2-4,-
CASSEFGNQPQHF,TGTGCCAGCAGTGAATTTGGCAATCAGCCCCAGCATTTT,TRBV6-1,13,once,TRBJ1-5,-
CASSLEGIGGNTIYF,TGTGCCAGCAGCTTAGAGGGGATCGGTGGAAACACCATATATTTT,TRBV7-2,15,once,TRBJ1-3,-
CARSLVRPPSNQPQHF,TGTGCCAGAAGCTTGGTGCGCCCTCCTAGCAATCAGCCCCAGCATTTT,TRBV5-3,16,-,TRBJ1-5,-
CAWRGPGTGHYGYTF,TGTGCCTGGAGGGGCCCCGGGACAGGGCACTATGGCTACACCTTC,TRBV30,15,-,TRBJ1-2,TRBD1
CASSLLDSYEQYF,TGTGCCAGCAGCCTCCTTGACTCCTACGAGCAGTACTTC,TRBV5-6,13,-,TRBJ2-7,-
CASRQGHSTDTQYF,TGTGCCAGCAGGCAGGGGCATAGCACAGATACGCAGTATTTT,TRBV6-5,14,-,TRBJ2-3,-
CASSYSLGPEQFF,TGTGCCAGCAGTTACTCTTTGGGGCCCGAGCAGTTCTTC,TRBV6-5,13,-,TRBJ2-1,-
CASITSGTGSYEQYF,TGTGCCAGCATAACCTCCGGGACAGGGTCATACGAGCAGTACTTC,TRBV27,15,-,TRBJ2-7,TRBD1
CATSRRLAGGRSSDTQYF,TGTGCCACCAGCCGGCGACTAGCGGGGGGGCGGTCCTCAGATACGCAGTATTTT,TRBV15,18,-,TRBJ2-3,TRBD2
CASSLLWDYEQYF,TGTGCCAGCAGTTTACTTTGGGACTACGAGCAGTACTTC,TRBV12-3/TRBV12-4,13,-,TRBJ2-7,-
CAIREDVFSGNTIYF,TGTGCCATCAGAGAGGACGTCTTCTCTGGAAACACCATATATTTT,TRBV10-3,15,-,TRBJ1-3,-
CASSPTAAYGYTF,TGTGCCAGCAGTCCCACCGCCGCCTATGGCTACACCTTC,TRBV27,13,-,TRBJ1-2,-
CAISSSSMAGPYGYTF,TGTGCCATCAGTTCCTCGTCTATGGCAGGACCTTATGGCTACACCTTC,TRBV10-3,16,-,TRBJ1-2,-
CSVEGLAGVTSSYNEQFF,TGCAGCGTTGAGGGACTAGCGGGGGTAACCAGCTCCTACAATGAGCAGTTCTTC,TRBV29-1,18,-,TRBJ2-1,TRBD2
CASSQATTDNSPLHF,TGTGCCAGCAGCCAAGCGACGACGGATAATTCACCCCTCCACTTT,TRBV3-1/TRBV3-2,15,-,TRBJ1-6,-
CASSLRNGYEQYF,TGTGCCAGCAGTTTACGAAATGGGTACGAGCAGTACTTC,TRBV28,13,-,TRBJ2-7,-
CASSGQGGRFTSNYGYTF,TGTGCCAGCAGTGGACAGGGGGGTCGGTTTACGTCGAACTATGGCTACACCTTC,TRBV2,18,-,TRBJ1-2,TRBD1
CASSIGPRGAYNEQFF,TGTGCCAGTAGTATAGGCCCTAGGGGAGCCTACAATGAGCAGTTCTTC,TRBV19,16,-,TRBJ2-1,-
CASSHYDRSGNTIYF,TGTGCCAGCAGCCACTACGACAGATCCGGAAACACCATATATTTT,TRBV3-1/TRBV3-2,15,-,TRBJ1-3,-
CASSTSTEAFF,TGTGCCAGCAGTACTTCCACTGAAGCTTTCTTT,TRBV28,11,-,TRBJ1-1,-
CASSAHDRVSEAFF,TGTGCCAGCAGCGCGCATGACAGGGTTTCTGAAGCTTTCTTT,TRBV9,14,-,TRBJ1-1,TRBD1
CASSLKKESPLHF,TGCGCCAGCAGCTTGAAAAAGGAATCACCCCTCCACTTT,TRBV5-1,13,few,TRBJ1-6,-
CASSQDPVPGGNEQYF,TGCGCCAGCAGCCAAGATCCTGTCCCAGGGGGCAACGAGCAGTACTTC,TRBV4-1,16,few,TRBJ2-7,TRBD1
CAYGSLYEQYF,TGTGCCTACGGCTCCCTTTACGAGCAGTACTTC,TRBV30,11,-,TRBJ2-7,-
CARGSVKTQYF,TGTGCCAGGGGGAGTGTGAAGACCCAGTACTTC,TRBV6-9,11,-,TRBJ2-5,-
CASSKQGPEAFF,TGTGCCAGCTCAAAGCAGGGCCCTGAAGCTTTCTTT,TRBV18,12,-,TRBJ1-1,-
CASSRRDVEISGNTIYF,TGTGCCAGCAGTAGACGGGACGTCGAAATCTCTGGAAACACCATATATTTT,TRBV2,17,-,TRBJ1-3,-
CASSQDPQGAYEQYF,TGCGCCAGCAGCCAAGATCCCCAGGGGGCCTACGAGCAGTACTTC,TRBV4-1,15,-,TRBJ2-7,TRBD1
CASSLPGTDTQYF,TGTGCCAGCTCACTGCCGGGGACAGATACGCAGTATTTT,TRBV18,13,-,TRBJ2-3,-
CASSPPDRATYEQYF,TGTGCCAGCTCACCCCCGGACAGGGCGACCTACGAGCAGTACTTC,TRBV18,15,-,TRBJ2-7,TRBD1
CASRSGQPTEAFF,TGTGCCAGCAGATCGGGACAACCCACTGAAGCTTTCTTT,TRBV12-3/TRBV12-4,13,-,TRBJ1-1,-
CASSMGQPFASLHF,TGTGCCAGTAGTATGGGGCAGCCTTTTGCCTCCCTCCACTTT,TRBV19,14,-,TRBJ1-6,-
CATSRDPANSPLHF,TGTGCCACCAGCAGAGATCCAGCTAATTCACCCCTCCACTTT,TRBV15,14,-,TRBJ1-6,-
CASSKSPGADEQYF,TGTGCCAGCAGTAAATCCCCGGGGGCTGACGAGCAGTACTTC,TRBV28,14,once,TRBJ2-7,-
CASTQGPNEKLFF,TGTGCCAGCACACAGGGACCTAATGAAAAACTGTTTTTT,TRBV25-1,13,-,TRBJ1-4,-
CAISTGVGDNEQFF,TGTGCCATCAGCACAGGGGTTGGGGACAATGAGCAGTTCTTC,TRBV10-3,14,-,TRBJ2-1,TRBD1
CASSIDSGAPYEQYF,TGTGCCAGTAGTATAGACTCGGGAGCCCCCTACGAGCAGTACTTC,TRBV19,15,-,TRBJ2-7,-
CASSLGSVDNQPQHF,TGTGCCAGCAGCTTAGGATCGGTGGACAATCAGCCCCAGCATTTT,TRBV7-9,15,once,TRBJ1-5,-
CASSEGSGRWSGELFF,TGTGCCAGCAGTGAAGGAAGCGGGAGATGGTCCGGGGAGCTGTTTTTT,TRBV2,16,-,TRBJ2-2,TRBD2
CASSSTGQGGGYTF,TGTGCCAGCAGCTCGACTGGACAGGGCGGGGGCTACACCTTC,TRBV7-2,14,-,TRBJ1-2,TRBD1
CASSPTGPGTEAFF,TGCGCCAGCAGCCCGACGGGGCCCGGCACTGAAGCTTTCTTT,TRBV5-1,14,-,TRBJ1-1,-
CASSSQGSQAFF,TGTGCCAGCAGTTCCCAGGGAAGTCAAGCTTTCTTT,TRBV6-5,12,-,TRBJ1-1,-
CASRTLRGTEAFF,TGTGCCAGCAGGACCCTCCGGGGAACTGAAGCTTTCTTT,TRBV12-3/TRBV12-4,13,-,TRBJ1-1,-
CASSPGRDRASKLFF,TGCGCCAGCAGCCCTGGCCGGGACAGGGCGTCAAAACTGTTTTTT,TRBV5-1,15,few,TRBJ1-4,TRBD1